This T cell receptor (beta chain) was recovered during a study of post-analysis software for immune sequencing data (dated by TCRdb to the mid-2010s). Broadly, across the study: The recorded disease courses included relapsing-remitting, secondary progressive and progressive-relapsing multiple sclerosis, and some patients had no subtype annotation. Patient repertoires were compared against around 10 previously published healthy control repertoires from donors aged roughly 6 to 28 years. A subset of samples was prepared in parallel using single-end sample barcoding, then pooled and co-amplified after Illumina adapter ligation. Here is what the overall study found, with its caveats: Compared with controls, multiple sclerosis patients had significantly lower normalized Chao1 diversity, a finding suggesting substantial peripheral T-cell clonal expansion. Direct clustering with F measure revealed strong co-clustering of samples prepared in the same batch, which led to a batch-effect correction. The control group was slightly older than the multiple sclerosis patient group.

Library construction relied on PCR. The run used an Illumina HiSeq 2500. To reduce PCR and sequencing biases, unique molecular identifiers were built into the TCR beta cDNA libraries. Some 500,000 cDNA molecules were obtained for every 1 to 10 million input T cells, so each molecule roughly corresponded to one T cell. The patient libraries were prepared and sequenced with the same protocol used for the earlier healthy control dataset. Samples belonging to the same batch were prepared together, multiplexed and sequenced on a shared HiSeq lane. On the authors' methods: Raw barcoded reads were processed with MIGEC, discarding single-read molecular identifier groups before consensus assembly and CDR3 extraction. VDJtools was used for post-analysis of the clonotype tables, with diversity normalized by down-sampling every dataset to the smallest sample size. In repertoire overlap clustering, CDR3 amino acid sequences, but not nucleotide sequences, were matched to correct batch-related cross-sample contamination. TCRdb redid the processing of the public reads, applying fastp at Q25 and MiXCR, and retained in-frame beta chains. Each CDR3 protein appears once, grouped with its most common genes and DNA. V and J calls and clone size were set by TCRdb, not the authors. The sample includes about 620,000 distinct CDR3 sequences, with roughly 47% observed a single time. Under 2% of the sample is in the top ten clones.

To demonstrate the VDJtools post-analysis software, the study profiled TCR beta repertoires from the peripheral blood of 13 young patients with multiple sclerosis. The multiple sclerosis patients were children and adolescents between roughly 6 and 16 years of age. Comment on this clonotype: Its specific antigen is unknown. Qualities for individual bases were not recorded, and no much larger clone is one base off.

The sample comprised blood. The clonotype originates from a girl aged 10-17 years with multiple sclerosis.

The bases are TGCAGTGCTAGAGCTCTAGCGGGAGGAATCTACGAGCAGTACTTC. Its protein reads: CSARALAGGIYEQYF. The V and J genes are TRBV20-1 and TRBJ2-7; 11 middle bases align to TRBD2. The CDR3 goes from the cysteine to the phenylalanine over 15 residues. Only the CDR3 region is kept as DNA, spanning 45 bases read in frame from base 1. From a lookup of the germline V gene (reference sequence), CDR1 and CDR2 are DFQATT and SNEGSKA. The V end gives up 1 base and the J end 3 bases, leaving 5 bases in the junction not matched to a gene.